This T cell receptor beta chain derives from a study of T cells after yellow fever vaccination. Study-level information: Some fractions had low cell numbers, and these were prepared with SMART-Seq v4 Ultra Low Input.

This clonotype was seen at least ten times. No antigen is known for it. Findings and caveats of the study: Booster sampling recovered most clones from primary vaccination (approximately 96% CD4, around 90% CD8). A small share of clonotypes appeared in both CD4 and CD8 compartments.

The V and J ends lost 7 bases and 5 bases respectively, with 14 bases between them. CDR1 WSHSY and CDR2 SAAADI come from the germline V gene. The CDR3 spans 13 residues. A single record per CDR3 protein comes from TCRdb applying MiXCR to the 5' RACE reads. The profile shows approximately 250,000 distinct CDR3 sequences, over 3% of them singletons. The sample in question was PBMCs, obtained 15 days after the yellow fever booster vaccination. The receptor's source is a man between 18 and 29 years old who received the YFV17D yellow fever vaccine. The chain combines TRBV10-2 with TRBJ2-5; D is unresolved. The CDR3 DNA reads TGCGCCAGCAAAGAAATACAAACGGAGACCCAGTACTTC. Translated, it gives CASKEIQTETQYF.